This entry lists 29 T cell receptor beta chains sequenced from one sample in a study of blood T cells in healthy people across ages. Then a second PCR, running roughly 7 to 11 cycles, was carried out with a sample-barcoded 5' primer and a J-beta primer mix. TCRdb recomputed calls from the 5' RACE reads with MiXCR, one row per CDR3 protein. Here the sample spans nearly 800,000 distinct CDR3 sequences, around a quarter being singletons. Another study also made use of these data, one on T cells of mothers and their children.

The sample was blood. The receptors derive from a boy between 5 and 17 years old in good health.

The chain has TRBV12-3 or TRBV12-4 and TRBJ2-7; TRBD2 is a possible D gene (7 bases). The CDR3 is made up of 15 amino acids. V lost 1 base, J lost 5 bases, and 15 bases lay in between. CDR3 region: CASSLVAGARNEQYF. DNA for the CDR3: TGTGCCAGCAGTTTAGTCGCGGGGGCACGCAACGAGCAGTACTTC.

The V and J genes are TRBV20-1 and TRBJ2-7; D is perhaps TRBD1 (6 bases). V was pared by 0 bases and J by 2 bases, with 14 bases between. The CDR3 extends over 15 amino acids. CDR1 is DFQATT and CDR2 is SNEGSKA in the germline V gene (reference sequence). The CDR3 DNA reads TGCAGTGCTAGAGATGGACAGAGTCCTACCTACGAGCAGTACTTC. This encodes CSARDGQSPTYEQYF.

The CDR3: CASSGEGQSSYNEQFF. In nucleotides, the CDR3 is TGTGCCAGCAGCGGGGAGGGCCAAAGCTCCTACAATGAGCAGTTCTTC. This rearrangement joins TRBV21-1 to TRBJ2-1; the table's TRBD2 call for D was not verified on the DNA. TRBV21-1 is listed as a pseudogene. This CDR3 is 16 amino acids long.

This clonotype was seen more than once but under ten times. The CDR3 sequence is CAVRGRTNAEAFF. The DNA for the CDR3 is TGTGCCGTACGCGGCCGGACGAATGCTGAAGCTTTCTTT. J is TRBJ1-1 and V is TRBV27; D remains unclear. The germline gives CDR1 MNHEY, CDR2 SMNVEV (reference sequence). V dropped 11 bases and J dropped 6 bases, with 19 bases sitting between them. There are 13 residues in the CDR3.

This clonotype has more than one count but fewer than ten. The gene calls are TRBV6-4 and TRBJ2-5; maybe TRBD2 (6 bases). The J call may be in error: the DNA end matches TRBJ2-1 better. CDR3 length equals 15 residues. The V gene's germline CDR1 is MRHNA and CDR2 SNTAGT. The CDR3 region is CASSLWFREDNEQFF. In DNA, the CDR3 is TGTGCCAGCAGTTTATGGTTCAGGGAGGACAATGAGCAGTTCTTC.

In this sample, this clonotype turned up once. This sequence joins TRBV19 and TRBJ2-2; D gene ambiguous. Trimming removed 7 bases at V and 0 bases at J, with 9 bases between. The CDR3 consists of 14 residues. In germline, CDR1 is LNHDA, CDR2 SQIVND (reference sequence). For the CDR3, the DNA is TGTGCCAGTAATCGGCCCTCGAACACCGGGGAGCTGTTTTTT. Translating it yields CASNRPSNTGELFF.

This clonotype was detected ten times or more. The CDR3 DNA is TGTGCCAGCGACGAGGACCCCGAAGGAGATACGCAGTATTTT. Its translation is CASDEDPEGDTQYF. This sequence joins TRBV12-3 or TRBV12-4 and TRBJ2-3; unclear D gene. V was shortened by 8 bases and J by 5 bases, with 17 bases between the two germline ends. The CDR3 extends over 14 amino acids.

This clonotype was counted between two and nine times. The chain uses TRBV28 and TRBJ2-3; the match to TRBD1 covers 7 bases. The CDR3 consists of 14 residues. Germline CDR1 reads MDHEN; CDR2 reads SYDVKM. V lost 6 bases, J lost 1 base, and 4 bases stayed unmatched. CDR3 coding DNA: TGTGCCAGCAGGACCGGGACAGGCACAGATACGCAGTATTTT. It codes for CASRTGTGTDTQYF. Drawing the rest from reference TRBV28 and TRBJ2-3, the complete variable domain is DVKVTQSSRYLVKRTGEKVFLECVQDMDHENMFWYRQDPGLGLRLIYFSYDVKMKEKGDIPEGYSVSREKKERFSLILESASTNQTSMYLCASRTGTGTDTQYFGPGTRLTVL.

This clonotype was observed a handful of times. The chain couples TRBV27 to TRBJ2-7; 7 bases fit TRBD1. There are 14 residues in the CDR3. CDR1 is MNHEY and CDR2 is SMNVEV in the germline V gene (reference sequence). Trimming cost V 6 bases and J 2 bases; bases outside gene matches: 7. CDR3 residues: CASRTGSPAYEQYF. CDR3 DNA: TGTGCCAGCAGGACAGGGTCTCCAGCCTACGAGCAGTACTTC.

V gene TRBV12-3 or TRBV12-4 combines with J gene TRBJ2-7, with D tentatively TRBD1 (5 bases). This CDR3 comprises 13 residues. The V end was cut by 7 bases, the J end by 6 bases, with 16 bases between. CDR3 bases: TGTGCCAGCACCCCGGACAAAGGCACCGAGCAGTACTTC. Translation gives CASTPDKGTEQYF.

V and J are TRBV7-2 and TRBJ2-1; TRBD2 agrees at 12 bases. Trimming at V came to 1 base and at J to 2 bases, leaving 6 bases not matched to a gene. Germline V lookup: CDR1 SGHTA, CDR2 FQGNSA. The CDR3 contains 18 residues. In nucleotides, the CDR3 is TGTGCCAGCAGCTTAGATGCTAGCGGGGGGGCGGCCTACAATGAGCAGTTCTTC. Translation: CASSLDASGGAAYNEQFF. Full variable domain (remainder filled in from reference TRBV7-2 and TRBJ2-1): GAGVSQSPSNKVTEKGKDVELRCDPISGHTALYWYRQSLGQGLEFLIYFQGNSAPDKSGLPSDRFSAERTGGSVSTLTIQRTQQEDSAVYLCASSLDASGGAAYNEQFFGPGTRLTVL.

This clonotype was counted a few times. This rearrangement joins TRBV7-3 to TRBJ2-5; the match to TRBD2 covers 10 bases. Germline V gives CDR1 SGHTA, CDR2 FQGTGA. The junction had 4 bases not matched to a gene; V was cut back by 4 bases and J by 5 bases. The CDR3 has 14 amino acids. Here the CDR3 reads CASSSLAGAETQYF. The CDR3 DNA follows: TGTGCCAGCAGCTCCCTAGCGGGAGCGGAGACCCAGTACTTC.

This clonotype was seen a handful of times. The chain has TRBV2 and TRBJ2-2; D gene ambiguous. The V gene lost 6 bases and the J gene lost 4 bases, with 15 bases spanning the gap. This CDR3 region has 15 residues. Germline loops: CDR1 SNHLY, CDR2 FYNNEI. CDR3 DNA sequence: TGTGCCAGCAGACCACCCGGGCTACTCACCGGGGAGCTGTTTTTT. Translating gives CASRPPGLLTGELFF.

This clonotype has more than one count but fewer than ten. This chain joins TRBV9 and TRBJ1-2; TRBD1 matches at 10 bases. Looked up from germline, CDR1 is SGDLS and CDR2 is YYNGEE. After removal of 3 bases from V and 5 bases from J, the junction contained 7 bases not matched to a gene. The CDR3 is made up of 15 amino acids. CDR3 nucleotides: TGTGCCAGCAGCGGAAAGCCGGGACAGGGGTATGGCTACACCTTC. Amino acid sequence: CASSGKPGQGYGYTF.

Concerning this clonotype: The CDR3 does not end in the conserved phenylalanine or tryptophan, so this is likely a read error. The limits of the CDR3 on the DNA are not certain, so only TCRdb's listed CDR3 is given. The chain uses TRBV6-1 and TRBJ2-7. Germline loops: CDR1 MNHNS, CDR2 SASEGT. From its first to its last residue, the CDR3 has 11 amino acids. Here the CDR3 reads CASSESEEARI.

The rearrangement uses TRBV20-1 and TRBJ2-1; D remains unclear. Per the germline V gene, CDR1 is DFQATT and CDR2 is SNEGSKA (reference sequence). The CDR3 contains 13 residues. Trimming left V 5 bases short and J 4 bases short, with 12 bases between. CDR3 coding DNA: TGCAGTGCTTTTGGGCCGATGTACAATGAGCAGTTCTTC. Encoded protein: CSAFGPMYNEQFF.

CDR3 DNA sequence: TGTGCCAGCAGCCAGGACTGGCGGGAGGCAACTAATGAAAAACTGTTTTTT. Encoded protein: CASSQDWREATNEKLFF. The chain uses TRBV14 and TRBJ1-4, with unresolved D. V lost 3 bases and J 0 bases, leaving 14 bases between the germline ends. The CDR3 runs 17 residues. Germline loops: CDR1 SGHDN, CDR2 FVKESK.

This clonotype turned up a few times. The chain has TRBV6-1 and TRBJ2-5; D is possibly TRBD2 (5 bases). The J call could be wrong; TRBJ2-7 is a better fit for the DNA end. CDR3 length: 16 amino acids. CDR1 and CDR2 from the germline V gene are MNHNS and SASEGT. The chain's CDR3 is CASSEVWTGRYYEQYF. The CDR3 region has the DNA TGTGCCAGCAGTGAAGTTTGGACGGGAAGATACTACGAGCAGTACTTC.

V usage is TRBV5-1 and J usage is TRBJ2-5; 7 bases agree with TRBD2. The J call is in doubt because the DNA end fits TRBJ2-1 better. The CDR3 runs 16 residues. The germline V gene encodes CDR1 SGHRS and CDR2 YFSETQ. Here the CDR3 DNA reads TGCGCCAGCAGCTGGGGCGGTCTAGCGGAGTACAATGAGCAGTTCTTC. The encoded protein is CASSWGGLAEYNEQFF.

Here the CDR3 reads CSVEDPMREKETQYF. In DNA, the CDR3 is TGCAGCGTTGAAGACCCCATGAGGGAGAAAGAGACCCAGTACTTC. The chain employs TRBV29-1 and TRBJ2-5; D might be TRBD2 (5 bases). V lost 0 bases and J 3 bases, leaving 14 bases between the germline ends. The CDR3 sequence is 15 residues long. CDR1 is SQVTM and CDR2 is ANQGSEA in the germline V gene.

The gene calls are TRBV12-3 or TRBV12-4 and TRBJ2-1; 11 bases fit TRBD2. The better agreement between TRBJ2-7 and the DNA end casts doubt on the J call. CDR3 size: 15 residues. CDR3 bases: TGTGCCAGCGGACTTTATAGCGGGAGGGACTACGAGCAGTACTTC. Its protein is CASGLYSGRDYEQYF.

The chain links TRBV12-3 or TRBV12-4 to TRBJ1-2, with 7 bases lining up with TRBD1. V lost 4 bases to trimming and J lost 7 bases; unmatched junction nucleotides: 12. This CDR3 region has 15 residues. The CDR3: CASSSQAGGGGGYTF. The DNA for the CDR3 is TGTGCCAGCAGTTCCCAAGCAGGGGGGGGAGGTGGCTACACCTTC.

In this sample, this clonotype turned up a few times. The chain carries TRBV29-1 and TRBJ2-5, with D uncertain. The CDR3 covers 13 residues. V gave up 2 bases and J gave up 3 bases, with 10 bases separating them. Germline CDR1 and CDR2: SQVTM and ANQGSEA. The CDR3 sequence: CSVEKLSKETQYF. CDR3 DNA sequence: TGCAGCGTTGAAAAACTATCAAAAGAGACCCAGTACTTC.

The rearrangement uses TRBV5-1 and TRBJ2-3; D not certain. The CDR3 covers 16 residues. The germline gives CDR1 SGHRS, CDR2 YFSETQ. Trimming took 4 bases from V and 1 from J, leaving 16 bases between them. The CDR3 sequence is CASSARSFGGTDTQYF. Written as DNA, the CDR3 is TGCGCCAGCAGCGCCCGTAGTTTTGGAGGCACAGATACGCAGTATTTT.

In its sample, this clonotype was seen a few times. The chain employs TRBV4-3 and TRBJ2-5; TRBD2 aligns across 7 bases. The tail of the sequence fits TRBJ2-1 better, so the J call may be wrong. The CDR3 covers 14 residues. Looked up from germline, CDR1 is LGHNA and CDR2 is YSLEER. The CDR3 loop reads CASSPRLSGDEQFF. For the CDR3, the DNA is TGCGCCAGCAGCCCCCGACTGAGCGGGGACGAGCAGTTCTTC.

The chain is built from TRBV20-1 and TRBJ2-1, with D perhaps TRBD1 (6 bases). The V gene's germline CDR1 is DFQATT and CDR2 SNEGSKA (reference sequence). This CDR3 has 13 residues. Trimming stripped 1 base from V and 4 bases from J, with 8 bases between. The CDR3 loop reads CSARGDTYNEQFF. CDR3 in DNA: TGCAGTGCTAGAGGGGACACTTACAATGAGCAGTTCTTC.

The rearrangement uses TRBV3-1 and TRBJ2-1; no definite D call. The last part of the DNA fits TRBJ2-5 better; the J call may be wrong. Germline V gene data show CDR1 as LGHDT and CDR2 as YNNKEL (reference sequence). The CDR3 has 16 residues. The CDR3 bases are TGTGCCAGCAGTCTCTCACGCCGTGGCGTCCAAGAGACCCAGTACTTC. It translates to CASSLSRRGVQETQYF.

This clonotype was counted only a few times. V gene TRBV20-1 combines with J gene TRBJ2-7, with 9 nucleotides matching TRBD1. The CDR3 sequence is 14 residues long. Trimming cost V 6 bases and J 7 bases; bases outside gene matches: 13. Germline V gives CDR1 DFQATT, CDR2 SNEGSKA (reference sequence). In DNA, the CDR3 is TGCAGTGCCGCGTCGGCCGGGACAGGGAGGGAGCAGTACTTC. Translated: CSAASAGTGREQYF.

The chain employs TRBV2 and TRBJ2-5, with D unresolved. The DNA end is a closer match to TRBJ2-7, so the J assignment may be wrong. Germline V gene lookup returns CDR1 SNHLY and CDR2 FYNNEI. The length of the CDR3 is 13 residues. The CDR3 spells CASSDSVLPEQYF. In DNA form, the CDR3 reads TGTGCCAGCAGTGACAGCGTACTCCCCGAGCAGTACTTC.